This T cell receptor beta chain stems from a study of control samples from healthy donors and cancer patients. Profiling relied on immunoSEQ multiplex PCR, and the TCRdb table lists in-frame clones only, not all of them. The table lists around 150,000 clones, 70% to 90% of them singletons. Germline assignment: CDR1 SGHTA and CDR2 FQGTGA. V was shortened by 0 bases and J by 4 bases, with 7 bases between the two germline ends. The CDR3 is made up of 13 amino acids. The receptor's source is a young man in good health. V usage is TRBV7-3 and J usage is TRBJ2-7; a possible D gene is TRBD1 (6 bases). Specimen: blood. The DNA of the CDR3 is TGTGCCAGCAGCTTAACAGGGGGTTACGAGCAGTACTTC. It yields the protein CASSLTGGYEQYF.